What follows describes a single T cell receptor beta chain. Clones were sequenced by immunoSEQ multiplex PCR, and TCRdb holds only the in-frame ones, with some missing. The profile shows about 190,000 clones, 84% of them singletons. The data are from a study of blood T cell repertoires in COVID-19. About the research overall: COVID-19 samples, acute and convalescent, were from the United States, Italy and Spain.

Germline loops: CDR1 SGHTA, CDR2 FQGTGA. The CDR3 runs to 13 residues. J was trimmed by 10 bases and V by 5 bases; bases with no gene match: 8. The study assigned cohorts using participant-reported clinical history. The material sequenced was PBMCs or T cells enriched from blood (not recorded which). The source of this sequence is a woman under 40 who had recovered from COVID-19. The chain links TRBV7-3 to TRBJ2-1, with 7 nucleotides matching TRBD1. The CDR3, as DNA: TGTGCCAGCAGCCGAGACAGGGCGCGCGAGCAGTTCTTC. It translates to CASSRDRAREQFF.